Each of the 13 T cell receptor beta chains below was sequenced from the same sample in a study of T cells in Graves' hyperthyroidism and ophthalmopathy. The source material, RNA transcripts, was used to amplify TCR beta CDR3 regions. RT-PCR in the first round (using the HTBI primer set) targeted the TCR CDR3. A single record per CDR3 protein comes from TCRdb applying MiXCR to the multiplex PCR reads. The table includes 550,000 to 600,000 distinct CDR3 sequences, over 12% detected once. The sample consisted of blood. The receptor source for this set is a young woman with Graves' ophthalmopathy.

This clonotype was counted many times. The gene calls are TRBV11-2 and TRBJ2-3; D is unclear. CDR3 length: 15 amino acids. Germline CDR1 SGHAT, CDR2 FQNNGV. V was cut by 3 bases and J by 7 bases, with 17 bases left in between. CDR3 nucleotide sequence: TGTGCCAGCAGCTTCTGGGCAGCCAAGCTAAATACGCAGTATTTT. Its translation: CASSFWAAKLNTQYF.

This clonotype was picked up a small number of times. The V gene is TRBV12-3 or TRBV12-4, the J gene TRBJ2-1, with TRBD2 identical over 9 bases. The length of the CDR3 is 17 residues. V was pared by 2 bases and J by 8 bases, with 13 bases of the junction left unmatched. The CDR3 DNA sequence: TGTGCCAGCAGTTTACTAGGCTCAGCGGGAGGCCAGGATGAGCAGTTCTTC. Its protein is CASSLLGSAGGQDEQFF.

This clonotype was detected ten times or more. The chain couples TRBV7-6 to TRBJ1-5; a weak D match, TRBD1 (5 bases). Trimming left V 5 bases short and J 3 bases short, with 11 bases between. The CDR3 runs 14 residues. Looked up from germline, CDR1 is SGHVS and CDR2 is FNYEAQ. CDR3 nucleotides: TGTGCCAGCAGCGGAGCAGGGTTCAATCAGCCCCAGCATTTT. It yields the protein CASSGAGFNQPQHF.

This clonotype was seen many times. J is TRBJ1-1 and V is TRBV2; D may be TRBD1 (5 bases). The germline CDR1 and CDR2 sequences are SNHLY and FYNNEI. The CDR3 runs 14 residues. Trimming took 0 bases from V and 10 from J, leaving 15 bases between them. CDR3: CASSEAQQEFRAFF. Here the CDR3 DNA reads TGTGCCAGCAGTGAAGCCCAACAGGAATTTCGAGCTTTCTTT.

The sample holds many counts of this clonotype. The genes are TRBV7-2 and TRBJ2-3; D call uncertain. Germline-derived CDR1 and CDR2 are SGHTA and FQGNSA. Deletions cut 1 base from V and 0 bases from J, with 11 bases between. The CDR3 loop spans 16 amino acids. The DNA of the CDR3 is TGTGCCAGCAGCTTAGGTTCGCGCCCTAGCACAGATACGCAGTATTTT. Translated, it gives CASSLGSRPSTDTQYF.

This clonotype has ten or more counts. The chain employs TRBV29-1 and TRBJ1-1; D is unresolved. The V gene's germline CDR1 is SQVTM and CDR2 ANQGSEA. V lost 5 bases, J lost 6 bases, and 1 base lay in between. The CDR3 extends over 8 amino acids. CDR3 sequence (DNA): TGCAGCGTTCCTGAAGCTTTCTTT. Its protein is CSVPEAFF.

In this sample, this clonotype turned up many times. The V and J genes are TRBV19 and TRBJ1-2; 8 positions agree with TRBD1. The CDR3 sequence is 14 residues long. Germline lookup yields CDR1 LNHDA and CDR2 SQIVND (reference sequence). J gave up 2 bases and V 6 bases, and 5 bases lay outside the gene matches. The CDR3 here is CASSRTGSNYGYTF. The CDR3 DNA reads as TGTGCCAGTAGCCGGACAGGGAGCAACTATGGCTACACCTTC. The full variable domain, completed using reference TRBV19 and TRBJ1-2, is DGGITQSPKYLFRKEGQNVTLSCEQNLNHDAMYWYRQDPGQGLRLIYYSQIVNDFQKGDIAEGYSVSREKKESFPLTVTSAQKNPTAFYLCASSRTGSNYGYTFGSGTRLTVV.

This clonotype was counted ten times or more. The chain employs TRBV12-3 or TRBV12-4 and TRBJ1-1; 12 bases line up with TRBD1. The CDR3 sequence is 16 residues long. V dropped 4 bases and J dropped 5; count of bases not matched to a gene: 8. DNA of the CDR3: TGTGCCAGCAGTTGGGGGACAGGGGGCCCCCTGACTGAAGCTTTCTTT. It codes for CASSWGTGGPLTEAFF.

This clonotype was picked up many times. The chain couples TRBV7-9 to TRBJ2-7, with D possibly called TRBD1 or TRBD2 (6 bases each). The CDR3 is made up of 17 amino acids. V gave up 5 bases and J gave up 0 bases, with 20 bases separating them. Per germline, CDR1 SEHNR and CDR2 FQNEAQ (reference sequence). In DNA, the CDR3 is TGTGCCAGCAGCCCCGAGGGGGGTAGCCCCACCTCCTACGAGCAGTACTTC. This codes for CASSPEGGSPTSYEQYF. Looking up the rest from reference TRBV7-9 and TRBJ2-7 gives the full variable domain: DTGVSQNPRHKITKRGQNVTFRCDPISEHNRLYWYRQTLGQGPEFLTYFQNEAQLEKSRLLSDRFSAERPKGSFSTLEIQRTEQGDSAMYLCASSPEGGSPTSYEQYFGPGTRLTVT.

The CDR3 coding sequence is TGTGCCAGTAGTATGCCGGGACAGGGGGCGCGTGGGCAGTACTTC. Amino acids: CASSMPGQGARGQYF. The V and J genes are TRBV19 and TRBJ2-7, with TRBD1 identical over 12 bases. V shed 3 bases and J 9 bases; nucleotides not matched to a gene: 9. This CDR3 comprises 15 residues. The germline V gene has CDR1 LNHDA and CDR2 SQIVND (reference sequence).

This clonotype was seen a few times. The V gene is TRBV29-1, the J gene TRBJ2-2; 7 nucleotides agree with TRBD1. This CDR3 spans 12 amino acids. J gave up 6 bases and V 6 bases, and 4 bases lay outside the gene matches. In germline, CDR1 is SQVTM, CDR2 ANQGSEA. CDR3 in amino acids: CSVPQGSGELFF. In DNA form, the CDR3 reads TGCAGCGTACCACAGGGGTCCGGGGAGCTGTTTTTT.

This clonotype was recorded a few times. The chain links TRBV19 to TRBJ2-7, with TRBD2 matching 7 bases. The trim removed 1 base at V and 3 bases at J, leaving 6 bases unmatched. This CDR3 is built from 15 residues. The germline V gene encodes CDR1 LNHDA and CDR2 SQIVND (reference sequence). CDR3 loop: CASSIAAGVVYEQYF. The DNA for the CDR3 is TGTGCCAGTAGTATAGCCGCGGGAGTGGTCTACGAGCAGTACTTC.

The chain combines TRBV19 with TRBJ1-2; D is undetermined. V lost 0 bases, J lost 1 base, and 9 bases lay in between. There are 15 residues in the CDR3. Germline CDR1 is LNHDA and CDR2 is SQIVND (reference sequence). DNA for the CDR3: TGTGCCAGTAGTATAGAGCAGGCCCTTAACTATGGCTACACCTTC. It yields the protein CASSIEQALNYGYTF.